A selection of T cell receptor beta chains follows, all from one sample in a study of T cell changes during pregnancy in multiple sclerosis. Data came from immunoSEQ multiplex PCR; TCRdb stores just in-frame clones and leaves some out. The sample includes 30,000 to 50,000 clones, about 92% of them seen just once. Here the sequenced sample was CD4+ T cells from peripheral blood mononuclear cells, taken in the third trimester of pregnancy. The receptors here all came from a female donor with multiple sclerosis, enrolled in a pregnancy study. CDR3s include the opening cysteine and the closing phenylalanine or tryptophan. The D gene is left open where the match is weak. The size of a clone is reported for some rows only, either as once, few or many, or as a class for expanded clones.

V	J	D	size	CDR3	DNA
TRBV7-6	TRBJ2-1	NA	NA	CASSYGLYTYNEQFF	TGTGCCAGCAGTTACGGACTCTATACCTACAATGAGCAGTTCTTC
TRBV4-1	TRBJ1-5	NA	NA	CASSQELSSGGQPQHF	TGCGCCAGCAGCCAAGAACTCTCTTCGGGTGGACAGCCCCAGCATTTT
TRBV19	TRBJ2-7	TRBD1	NA	CASSIGGTVYEQYF	TGTGCCAGTAGTATAGGAGGGACAGTCTACGAGCAGTACTTC
TRBV11-2	TRBJ2-7	NA	NA	CASSMRREGPYEQYF	TGTGCCAGCAGTATGCGGCGGGAAGGCCCCTACGAGCAGTACTTC
TRBV7-2	TRBJ2-6	TRBD1	NA	CASSRQGATGANVLTF	TGTGCCAGCAGTAGACAGGGGGCCACTGGGGCCAACGTCCTGACTTTC
TRBV14	TRBJ2-2	NA	NA	CASRLNLFTGELFF	TGTGCCAGCAGGCTTAACTTGTTCACCGGGGAGCTGTTTTTT
TRBV2	TRBJ2-7	TRBD2	NA	CASSPGREDYEQYF	TGTGCCAGCAGCCCCGGGCGGGAGGACTACGAGCAGTACTTC
TRBV19	TRBJ2-1	TRBD2	NA	CATSTSGRAGEQFF	TGTGCCACCTCGACTAGCGGGAGGGCGGGGGAGCAGTTCTTC
TRBV19	TRBJ2-7	TRBD1	few	CASSETGTGGGYEQYF	TGTGCCAGTAGTGAGACCGGGACAGGGGGCGGTTACGAGCAGTACTTC
TRBV25-1	TRBJ2-7	NA	NA	CASSVSGPSSEQYF	TGTGCCAGCAGTGTAAGCGGCCCCTCCAGCGAGCAGTACTTC
TRBV9	TRBJ2-5	TRBD1	NA	CASSVDSGTGKFQETQYF	TGTGCCAGCAGCGTAGACAGCGGGACAGGGAAATTTCAAGAGACCCAGTACTTC
TRBV28	TRBJ2-7	NA	NA	CASTPGDTYEQYF	TGTGCCAGCACCCCAGGGGATACATACGAGCAGTACTTC
TRBV19	TRBJ2-3	TRBD2	NA	CASSGYSGSRGTDTQYF	TGTGCCAGTAGCGGGTATAGCGGGAGCCGGGGGACAGATACGCAGTATTTT
TRBV6-5	TRBJ1-1	TRBD1	NA	CASSALDRGLTEAFF	TGTGCCAGCAGTGCTCTCGACAGGGGGCTAACTGAAGCTTTCTTT
TRBV19	TRBJ2-5	NA	NA	CASSNLQETQYF	TGTGCCAGTAGCAACCTCCAGGAGACCCAGTACTTC
TRBV6-5	TRBJ2-5	NA	NA	CASSYPGVYQETQYF	TGTGCCAGCAGTTACCCTGGAGTGTACCAAGAGACCCAGTACTTC
TRBV4-3	TRBJ1-1	NA	once	CASSQDTGQTLNAFF	TGCGCCAGCAGCCAAGATACCGGACAAACGTTGAACGCTTTCTTT
TRBV5-4	TRBJ1-4	TRBD1	NA	CASSRKQGAEEKLFF	TGTGCCAGCAGCCGTAAACAGGGGGCCGAGGAAAAACTGTTTTTT
TRBV5-6	TRBJ2-2	NA	NA	CASRRAWNTGELFF	TGTGCCAGCAGAAGAGCGTGGAACACCGGGGAGCTGTTTTTT
TRBV5-1	TRBJ2-1	TRBD2	NA	CASSTWTSGEYNEQFF	TGCGCCAGCAGCACGTGGACTAGCGGGGAGTACAATGAGCAGTTCTTC
TRBV18	TRBJ2-5	NA	NA	CASSSQGTQETQYF	TGTGCCAGCTCATCGCAGGGGACCCAAGAGACCCAGTACTTC
TRBV30	TRBJ2-7	TRBD2	NA	CAWGVTSGTEQYF	TGTGCCTGGGGGGTGACTAGCGGTACCGAGCAGTACTTC
TRBV6-1	TRBJ2-5	TRBD2	few	CASRGLAQETQYF	TGTGCCAGCAGGGGACTAGCCCAAGAGACCCAGTACTTC
TRBV25-1	TRBJ2-7	NA	NA	CASSAGYEQYF	TGTGCCAGCAGTGCGGGCTACGAGCAGTACTTC
TRBV10-1	TRBJ2-1	TRBD1	NA	CASSVIQGANEQFF	TGCGCCAGCAGCGTAATACAGGGGGCGAATGAGCAGTTCTTC
TRBV5-1	TRBJ1-1	NA	NA	CASSLGGSQDTEAFF	TGCGCCAGCAGCTTGGGAGGAAGCCAAGATACTGAAGCTTTCTTT
TRBV25-1	TRBJ1-3	NA	NA	CASSEGGLSGNTIYF	TGTGCCAGCAGTGAAGGGGGCCTCTCTGGAAACACCATATATTTT
TRBV5-1	TRBJ1-1	NA	NA	CASSFWGDNTEAFF	TGCGCCAGCAGCTTTTGGGGAGATAACACTGAAGCTTTCTTT
TRBV7-2	TRBJ2-2	NA	NA	CASSYGGPGELFF	TGTGCCAGCAGCTATGGGGGCCCCGGGGAGCTGTTTTTT
TRBV5-6	TRBJ2-6	NA	NA	CASSLELLSGANVLTF	TGTGCCAGCAGCTTAGAACTTCTCTCTGGGGCCAACGTCCTGACTTTC
TRBV23-1	TRBJ2-5	TRBD2	NA	CASSQSLRGTSTETQYF	TGCGCCAGCAGTCAATCGCTCCGAGGGACTAGCACAGAGACCCAGTACTTC
TRBV27	TRBJ1-6	NA	NA	CASSHEAPSTANNSPLHF	TGTGCCAGCAGCCACGAAGCACCATCGACAGCTAATAATTCACCCCTCCACTTT
TRBV11-2	TRBJ1-1	NA	NA	CASSLDRESEAFF	TGTGCCAGCAGCTTAGATCGGGAGTCTGAAGCTTTCTTT
TRBV5-5	TRBJ1-5	NA	once	CASGQILGNQPQHF	TGTGCCAGCGGACAGATCCTCGGCAATCAGCCCCAGCATTTT
TRBV5-5	TRBJ2-4	TRBD1	NA	CASSLSGRRQGAKNIQYF	TGTGCCAGCAGCTTGTCGGGTAGGCGACAGGGGGCCAAAAACATTCAGTACTTC
TRBV11-2	TRBJ2-2	NA	NA	CASRDTNTGELFF	TGTGCCAGCCGGGACACGAACACCGGGGAGCTGTTTTTT
TRBV7-2	TRBJ2-1	TRBD2	NA	CASSAQIGLAGGHEQFF	TGTGCCAGCAGCGCCCAAATCGGACTAGCGGGAGGCCATGAGCAGTTCTTC
TRBV30	TRBJ2-7	NA	NA	CAWNVVPYEQYF	TGTGCCTGGAATGTCGTCCCCTACGAGCAGTACTTC
TRBV4-3	TRBJ2-7	TRBD1	NA	CASSRTGTGVYEQYF	TGCGCCAGCAGCCGTACCGGGACAGGGGTTTACGAGCAGTACTTC
TRBV5-1	TRBJ2-6	NA	NA	CASSLGGGANVLTF	TGCGCCAGCAGCTTGGGCGGTGGGGCCAACGTCCTGACTTTC
TRBV19	TRBJ2-7	TRBD1	NA	CASSTKQGSFTYEQYF	TGTGCCAGTAGTACCAAACAGGGGAGTTTTACCTACGAGCAGTACTTC
TRBV7-9	TRBJ1-5	NA	NA	CASNEAASNQPQHF	TGTGCCAGCAATGAGGCGGCGAGCAATCAGCCCCAGCATTTT
TRBV5-4	TRBJ1-3	TRBD1	NA	CASSVTTGTSAGNTIYF	TGTGCCAGCAGCGTCACGACAGGGACTAGTGCTGGAAACACCATATATTTT
TRBV4-1	TRBJ2-5	TRBD1	NA	CASSPTGTGGVETQYF	TGCGCCAGCAGCCCAACCGGGACAGGGGGGGTAGAGACCCAGTACTTC
TRBV7-9	TRBJ2-1	NA	NA	CASSRDVFSGVKNNEQFF	TGTGCCAGCAGCCGTGATGTTTTTTCTGGAGTGAAGAACAATGAGCAGTTCTTC